In this sample, the clone carrying this T cell receptor beta chain turned up once. The antigen is not known. A junction end diverges from the germline sequence, so it may reflect a read error. Tregs were sorted as CD4+CD25+CD127-/low cells. After constant-region reverse-primer amplification, full-length variable regions underwent semi-nested PCR with Nested Universal Primer A. TCRdb re-derived calls from the 5' RACE reads in MiXCR, one entry per CDR3 protein. The table records about 43,000 distinct CDR3 sequences, 22% of them present only once. Overall study findings and caveats: Whole repertoires were not studied in the larger cohort, only one V-J beta rearrangement. Tumor memory CD4+ T cell TCR gene usage was found to cluster with blood and lymph node memory CD4+ cells and with lymph node naive CD4+ cells. Tumor-infiltrating Treg TCR alpha and beta sequences overlapped most with tumor naive CD4+ T cells, then blood naive.

Germline CDR1 DFQATT, CDR2 SNEGSKA (reference sequence). The CDR3 is 14 residues long. This receptor was taken from a female donor with breast cancer. The sequenced material came from Tregs sorted from a lymph node. This rearrangement joins TRBV20-1 to TRBJ2-7, with D possibly TRBD2 on 6 matching bases. CDR3 nucleotides: TGCAGTGCGAGAGCAGGAGGGAGCTCCTACGAGCAGTACTTC. It encodes CSARAGGSSYEQYF.